The clone carrying this T cell receptor beta chain came up once. Its antigen remains unidentified. The CDR3 sequence is 16 residues long. Germline V gives CDR1 SGHTA, CDR2 FQGTGA. V was cut by 5 bases and J by 2 bases, with 16 bases left in between. This sample was taken from a study of OX40 agonist ivuxolimab in advanced cancers. Whole-study results and caveats: Averaged across samples, CD8+ T cells carried more expanded clones than CD4+ did.

Libraries were prepared by immunoSEQ multiplex PCR; TCRdb keeps only in-frame clonotypes and omits some of them. The sample records roughly 32,000 clones, 80% to 85% being singletons. The J gene is TRBJ2-1, the V gene TRBV7-3; either TRBD1 or TRBD2 may supply D (5 bases each). The sample in question was CD4+ or CD8+ T cells sorted from blood, obtained in a trial of the OX40 agonist ivuxolimab. The receptor was derived from an adult with an advanced solid tumor such as melanoma, head and neck, liver or kidney cancer. This CDR3 is CASSRTGRGTYNEQFF. The CDR3 nucleotides are TGTGCCAGCAGCCGTACGGGACGGGGCACCTACAATGAGCAGTTCTTC.